This is a list of T cell receptor beta chains from one sample in a study of spatial heterogeneity in lung cancer. One entry per CDR3 protein, called by TCRdb with MiXCR from the 5' RACE reads. The data show 51,000 or so distinct CDR3 sequences, with 6.5% to 7.5% seen just once and approximately 40% held by the top ten. This sample comprised PBMCs, obtained at follow-up. These receptors were taken from a female donor with early-stage non-small cell lung cancer. CDR3s include the opening cysteine and the closing phenylalanine or tryptophan. A D gene is named only where the DNA matches it firmly. The listing skips clone size in some rows; elsewhere it reads once, few, many or a size class.

d_call clone_size j_call v_call cdr3_aa cdr3_nt
NA many TRBJ1-6 TRBV20-1 CSGADGTDYSPLHF TGCAGTGGAGCGGACGGGACGGACTATTCACCCCTCCACTTT
TRBD1 many TRBJ2-3 TRBV20-1 CSARGDRGRTDTQYF TGCAGTGCTAGGGGCGACAGGGGTAGGACAGATACGCAGTATTTT
NA NA TRBJ2-2 TRBV6-2/TRBV6-3 CASSSPYTGELFF TGTGCCAGCAGTTCGCCCTACACCGGGGAGCTGTTTTTT
NA many TRBJ2-5 TRBV7-2 CASSLLSTVQKTQYF TGTGCCAGCAGCTTACTAAGCACGGTCCAAAAGACCCAGTACTTC
TRBD2 few TRBJ2-2 TRBV7-3 CASSPRVAGRSGELFF TGTGCCAGCAGCCCCCGAGTAGCGGGGAGGAGCGGGGAGCTGTTTTTT
NA many TRBJ1-1 TRBV14 CASSINMGYQAFF TGTGCCAGCAGCATTAATATGGGTTACCAAGCTTTCTTT
NA many TRBJ1-4 TRBV7-9 CASSLGATVLNEKLFF TGTGCCAGCAGCTTAGGGGCTACCGTCCTAAATGAAAAACTGTTTTTT
NA many TRBJ2-7 TRBV7-2 CASSSTTGVYYEQYF TGTGCCAGCAGCTCAACCACAGGTGTCTACTACGAGCAGTACTTC
NA many TRBJ2-1 TRBV11-2 CASSPQGYEQFF TGTGCCAGCAGCCCCCAGGGATATGAGCAGTTCTTC
NA few TRBJ2-7 TRBV14 CASSHKAEQYF TGTGCCAGCAGCCACAAAGCGGAGCAGTACTTC
NA many TRBJ1-1 TRBV6-2/TRBV6-3 CASSHSSAATEAFF TGTGCCAGCAGCCACTCTAGCGCGGCCACTGAAGCTTTCTTT
NA many TRBJ2-1 TRBV24-1 CATEAQYNEQFF TGTGCCACCGAAGCCCAGTACAATGAGCAGTTCTTC
NA few TRBJ2-6 TRBV5-8 CASSLLSGGLMGANVLTF TGTGCCAGCAGCTTGCTGTCCGGGGGTCTGATGGGGGCCAACGTCCTGACTTTC
NA many TRBJ2-7 TRBV5-4 CASSLESNYEQYF TGTGCCAGCAGCTTGGAATCTAACTACGAGCAGTACTTC
TRBD2 few TRBJ2-5 TRBV28 CAIRAGGPETQYF TGTGCCATTAGGGCGGGAGGGCCAGAGACCCAGTACTTC
TRBD2 few TRBJ2-1 TRBV25-1 CASRSAGGGRREFF TGTGCCAGCAGAAGTGCTGGGGGGGGACGCCGTGAGTTCTTC
NA few TRBJ2-7 TRBV7-9 CASSFTGYEQYF TGTGCCAGCAGCTTCACAGGGTACGAGCAGTACTTC
NA many TRBJ2-4 TRBV20-1 CSANRDGGNIQYF TGCAGTGCAAACCGGGACGGTGGGAACATTCAGTACTTC
NA many TRBJ1-1 TRBV18 CASSPKDRQHTEAFF TGTGCCAGCTCACCTAAGGACAGACAACACACTGAAGCTTTCTTT
NA NA TRBJ1-6 TRBV6-5 CASSPEQGDSPLHF TGTGCCAGCAGTCCCGAGCAGGGTGATTCACCCCTCCACTTT
NA NA TRBJ2-3 TRBV3-1 CASSPGPEAQYF TGTGCCAGCAGCCCCGGCCCCGAGGCGCAGTATTTT
TRBD2 NA TRBJ2-7 TRBV4-1 CASSQDRSGGQREQYF TGCGCCAGCAGCCAAGATCGGAGCGGGGGGCAGAGGGAGCAGTACTTC
NA many TRBJ1-4 TRBV5-5 CASSLAAGNEKLFF TGTGCCAGCAGCTTGGCCGCCGGTAATGAAAAACTGTTTTTT
TRBD1 few TRBJ2-7 TRBV4-3 CASSLQDRASYEQYF TGCGCCAGCAGCCTCCAGGACAGGGCCTCCTACGAGCAGTACTTC
NA many TRBJ2-3 TRBV2 CASSENWGTDTQYF TGTGCCAGCAGTGAAAATTGGGGCACAGATACGCAGTATTTT
NA many TRBJ1-5 TRBV7-2 CASSLTGFGNQPQHF TGTGCCAGCAGCTTAACTGGGTTTGGCAATCAGCCCCAGCATTTT
NA NA TRBJ1-2 TRBV19 CASSLRREGKANYGYTF TGTGCCAGTAGTCTCCGGCGGGAGGGGAAGGCTAACTATGGCTACACCTTC
TRBD2 NA TRBJ2-2 TRBV2 CASRTSSGGTGELFF TGTGCCAGCAGGACCTCTAGCGGGGGCACCGGGGAGCTGTTTTTT
NA many TRBJ2-1 TRBV5-1 CASSLEGVGYNEQFF TGCGCCAGCAGCTTGGAAGGGGTCGGCTACAATGAGCAGTTCTTC
NA many TRBJ1-4 TRBV2 CASSEGDGEKLFF TGTGCCAGCAGTGAAGGTGACGGAGAAAAACTGTTTTTT
TRBD1 many TRBJ1-2 TRBV20-1 CSAKRTGDLANYGYTF TGCAGTGCTAAAAGGACAGGGGACTTAGCTAACTATGGCTACACCTTC
NA many TRBJ1-1 TRBV5-1 CASSLEVGNTEAFF TGCGCCAGCAGCTTGGAAGTAGGGAACACTGAAGCTTTCTTT
NA many TRBJ2-7 TRBV5-1 CASSTSGRSAYEQYF TGCGCCAGCAGCACCTCAGGAAGGTCGGCCTACGAGCAGTACTTC
TRBD1 many TRBJ1-5 TRBV12-3/TRBV12-4 CASSLKGQFQPQHF TGTGCCAGCAGTTTAAAGGGACAGTTTCAGCCCCAGCATTTT
NA many TRBJ1-6 TRBV20-1 CSARDTGRGAYNSPLHF TGCAGTGCTAGAGATACGGGTAGGGGGGCCTATAATTCACCCCTCCACTTT
NA many TRBJ2-3 TRBV9 CASSGDPTDTQYF TGTGCCAGCAGCGGGGACCCTACAGATACGCAGTATTTT
NA many TRBJ1-2 TRBV29-1 CSVGQPRDGYTF TGCAGCGTTGGTCAGCCGAGGGATGGCTACACCTTC
TRBD1 NA TRBJ2-3 TRBV18 CASSLPTGSKDTQYF TGTGCCAGCTCACTACCGACAGGGTCGAAAGATACGCAGTATTTT
NA many TRBJ1-4 TRBV7-9 CASSPESRGDEKLFF TGTGCCAGCAGCCCTGAGAGCCGGGGAGATGAAAAACTGTTTTTT
NA few TRBJ2-5 TRBV20-1 CSAGWETQYF TGCAGTGCCGGATGGGAGACCCAGTACTTC
NA few TRBJ1-4 TRBV5-1 CASSLGDGNEKLFF TGCGCCAGCAGCTTGGGGGACGGTAATGAAAAACTGTTTTTT
TRBD2 many TRBJ2-3 TRBV19 CASTSGDSTDTQYF TGTGCCAGTACTAGCGGCGATAGCACAGATACGCAGTATTTT
NA many TRBJ2-3 TRBV2 CASTDTDTQYF TGTGCCAGCACCGACACAGATACGCAGTATTTT
TRBD2 many TRBJ2-1 TRBV7-2 CASRESGGAAYNEQFF TGTGCCAGCAGGGAAAGCGGGGGGGCTGCCTACAATGAGCAGTTCTTC
TRBD2 many TRBJ2-1 TRBV2 CASSALAGVYNEQFF TGTGCCAGCAGTGCTCTAGCGGGGGTTTACAATGAGCAGTTCTTC
NA many TRBJ1-2 TRBV14 CASSPHRVRAGGYTF TGTGCCAGCAGCCCCCACAGAGTACGGGCGGGTGGCTACACCTTC
TRBD2 many TRBJ2-3 TRBV7-2 CASSQKRGGRTDTQYF TGTGCCAGCAGCCAAAAGCGGGGGGGCAGGACAGATACGCAGTATTTT
TRBD1 NA TRBJ1-4 TRBV7-7 CASSQTRDSNEKLFF TGTGCCAGCAGCCAAACAAGGGACAGTAATGAAAAACTGTTTTTT
TRBD1 many TRBJ1-5 TRBV16 CASSRDRVSNQPQHF TGTGCCAGCAGCCGCGACAGGGTGAGCAATCAGCCCCAGCATTTT
NA medium-sized TRBJ2-3 TRBV5-5 CASSLIPRPHSLTDTQYF TGTGCCAGCAGCTTAATCCCCCGGCCACACAGCCTTACAGATACGCAGTATTTT
NA many TRBJ2-5 TRBV4-3 CASSQDGDGDYQETQYF TGCGCCAGCAGCCAAGATGGGGACGGGGATTATCAAGAGACCCAGTACTTC
NA many TRBJ2-7 TRBV6-2/TRBV6-3 CASSYSPGRLHRGSSYEQYF TGTGCCAGCAGTTACTCGCCGGGACGGCTCCATCGGGGAAGCTCCTACGAGCAGTACTTC